This T cell receptor (beta chain) was observed in a study of control samples from healthy donors and cancer patients. Between the trimmed V and J ends, which lost 6 bases and 2 bases, there was a span of 16 bases. Germline CDR1 MNHEY, CDR2 SMNVEV (reference sequence). The CDR3 length is 15 residues. The data were produced by immunoSEQ multiplex PCR, yet TCRdb's version contains in-frame clones alone and is incomplete. The sample lists some 78,000 clones, 70% to 90% occurring once. V is TRBV27 and J is TRBJ1-2; maybe TRBD1 (5 bases). Material for sequencing was blood. The sequence came from a woman aged 55-69 years in good health. In nucleotides, the CDR3 is TGTGCCAGCAGCCTCGGGGGTGCCCTAAACTATGGCTACACCTTC. It translates to CASSLGGALNYGYTF.